These 20 T cell receptor beta chains were all obtained from the same sample, sequenced in a study of shared clonotypes between healthy human individuals. In the naive CD8 group, cells lacked CD45RO and were positively selected for CCR7, so terminally differentiated effector memory CD45RA+ cells were left out. Sequenced by immunoSEQ multiplex PCR; TCRdb stores in-frame clones only, minus some. The table has about 2 million clones, about 95% seen once. Material for sequencing was naive CD8+ T cells sorted from blood. Source of these receptors: a man aged 18 to 30 in good health.

The chain is built from TRBV6-5 and TRBJ2-5, with D possibly TRBD2 on 7 matching bases. CDR1 and CDR2 (germline): MNHEY, SVGAGI. V gave up 2 bases and J gave up 2 bases, with 12 bases separating them. The CDR3 totals 15 residues. CDR3 loop: CASSYPEGGQETQYF. The CDR3 nucleotides read TGTGCCAGCAGTTACCCTGAGGGGGGGCAAGAGACCCAGTACTTC.

This CDR3 reads CASSQAHSVWQGPYEQYF. CDR3 sequence (DNA): TGCGCCAGCAGCCAAGCTCATAGCGTCTGGCAGGGTCCCTACGAGCAGTACTTC. This rearrangement joins TRBV4-1 to TRBJ2-7; D possibly uses TRBD1 or TRBD2 (5 bases each). The CDR3 is 18 residues long. Germline V CDR1 and CDR2: MGHRA, YSYEKL. V was trimmed by 1 base and J by 2 bases, leaving 21 bases between them.

With regard to this clone: The CDR3 ends on some other residue instead of the conserved phenylalanine or tryptophan, so this is likely a read error. This rearrangement joins TRBV10-3 to TRBJ1-6; no firm D call. The CDR3 extends over 16 amino acids. CDR1 ENHRY and CDR2 SYGVKD come from the germline V gene. With 4 bases removed from V and 3 bases from J, the gap between germline ends came to 13 bases. The CDR3 DNA reads as TGTGCCATCAGTGTTAGGGAGATAGGCTATAATTCACCCCTCCACTCT. This sequence encodes CAISVREIGYNSPLHS.

The chain is built from TRBV27 and TRBJ2-3; 12 bases line up with TRBD2. The V gene end was trimmed by 6 bases and the J gene end by 3 bases; junction bases not matched to a gene: 10. There are 17 residues in the CDR3. Germline V CDR1 and CDR2: MNHEY, SMNVEV (reference sequence). CDR3 amino acids: CASSVLAGGPATDTQYF. DNA of the CDR3: TGTGCCAGCAGCGTGCTAGCGGGGGGGCCAGCAACAGATACGCAGTATTTT.

The rearrangement links TRBV2 to TRBJ1-1; D is uncertain. Trimming shortened V by 10 bases and J by 7 bases, and 19 bases separated the two germline ends. The CDR3 has 13 residues. Germline values: CDR1 SNHLY, CDR2 FYNNEI. The CDR3 region is CATQSGLPVEAFF. Here the CDR3 DNA reads TGTGCCACCCAATCGGGCCTGCCGGTTGAAGCTTTCTTT.

The chain carries TRBV28 and TRBJ2-7, with D possibly matching TRBD1 (6 bases). Germline lookup yields CDR1 MDHEN and CDR2 SYDVKM. V shed 3 bases and J shed 3 bases, with 15 bases lying between them. The CDR3 is made up of 15 amino acids. CDR3 sequence: CASSLPRTADYEQYF. CDR3 coding DNA: TGTGCCAGCAGTTTGCCCAGGACAGCCGACTACGAGCAGTACTTC.

The rearrangement uses TRBV4-1 and TRBJ2-2; tentatively, D is TRBD1 or TRBD2 (5 bases each). Germline CDR1 is MGHRA and CDR2 is YSYEKL. This CDR3 comprises 15 residues. Trimming cost V 3 bases and J 3 bases, with 11 bases left between them. The CDR3 is CASSQGPEYTGELFF. Here the CDR3 DNA reads TGCGCCAGCAGCCAGGGACCCGAATACACCGGGGAGCTGTTTTTT.

The chain uses TRBV19 and TRBJ2-1, with 8 bases fitting TRBD2. Germline CDR1 is LNHDA and CDR2 is SQIVND (reference sequence). The J segment lost 2 bases and the V segment lost 6 bases, leaving 0 bases of the junction unmatched. CDR3 length: 13 residues. For the CDR3, the DNA is TGTGCCAGTAGGACTAGCGCCTACAATGAGCAGTTCTTC. It is translated as CASRTSAYNEQFF.

The V gene is TRBV2, the J gene TRBJ2-7; maybe TRBD2 (6 bases). This CDR3 spans 13 amino acids. V was clipped by 5 bases and J by 4 bases, with 12 bases between them. Germline CDR1 SNHLY, CDR2 FYNNEI. In DNA, the CDR3 is TGTGCCAGCAGTACCGGGACTCATTACGAGCAGTACTTC. It specifies CASSTGTHYEQYF. Together with reference TRBV2 and TRBJ2-7, the CDR3 gives the full variable domain: EPEVTQTPSHQVTQMGQEVILRCVPISNHLYFYWYRQILGQKVEFLVSFYNNEISEKSEIFDDQFSVERPDGSNFTLKIRSTKLEDSAMYFCASSTGTHYEQYFGPGTRLTVT.

The V gene is TRBV4-3, the J gene TRBJ2-2, with D hard to call. The germline V gene encodes CDR1 LGHNA and CDR2 YSLEER. CDR3 length: 16 amino acids. With 0 bases removed from V and 4 bases from J, the gap between germline ends came to 12 bases. CDR3 sequence (DNA): TGCGCCAGCAGCCAAGATAGAAGTTTGGTCACCGGGGAGCTGTTTTTT. It is translated as CASSQDRSLVTGELFF.

The gene calls are TRBV9 and TRBJ2-7; D remains unclear. Germline CDR1 SGDLS, CDR2 YYNGEE. The CDR3 is made up of 13 amino acids. V lost 0 bases and J 6 bases, leaving 10 bases between the germline ends. For the CDR3, the DNA is TGTGCCAGCAGCGTAGACGGCAATCCCGAGCAGTACTTC. As protein: CASSVDGNPEQYF.

In DNA form, the CDR3 reads TGTGCCAGCAGTTTATATGGGGGTTACAATGAGCAGTTCTTC. Translated: CASSLYGGYNEQFF. This rearrangement joins TRBV28 to TRBJ2-1; tentatively, D is TRBD1 or TRBD2 (5 bases each). This CDR3 contains 14 residues. Trimming removed 1 base at V and 4 bases at J, with 8 bases between. Germline V gene data show CDR1 as MDHEN and CDR2 as SYDVKM.

Comments on this clone: Other DNA sequences in the same sample also yield this CDR3. The rearrangement links TRBV5-1 to TRBJ1-5; D is unresolved. CDR3 length: 14 amino acids. The V end lost 0 bases, the J end lost 6 bases, and 10 bases lay between the germline ends. Per the germline V gene, CDR1 is SGHRS and CDR2 is YFSETQ. The CDR3 reads CASSLEGGLQPQHF. In DNA form, the CDR3 reads TGCGCCAGCAGCTTGGAGGGTGGGCTTCAGCCCCAGCATTTT.

This clone showed up just once. The chain links TRBV6-1 to TRBJ1-4; 7 bases agree with TRBD1. CDR3 size: 15 residues. The V and J ends lost 0 bases and 7 bases, in that order; junction bases with no gene match: 5. Per germline, CDR1 MNHNS and CDR2 SASEGT. CDR3 residues: CASSEARGQGEKLFF. Written as DNA, the CDR3 is TGTGCCAGCAGTGAAGCTAGGGGGCAGGGTGAAAAACTGTTTTTT.

The rearrangement uses TRBV11-2 and TRBJ2-3; D is uncertain. V lost 0 bases and J lost 4, with 8 bases in between. CDR3 length equals 14 residues. Germline CDR1 SGHAT, CDR2 FQNNGV. The CDR3 region is CASSLEYKADTQYF. DNA for the CDR3: TGTGCCAGCAGCTTAGAATATAAGGCAGATACGCAGTATTTT.

The chain joins TRBV5-1 to TRBJ1-2; TRBD1 matches at 10 bases. Germline V gene lookup returns CDR1 SGHRS and CDR2 YFSETQ. The CDR3 extends over 14 amino acids. The J segment lost 5 bases and the V segment lost 7 bases, leaving 8 bases of the junction unmatched. CDR3 nucleotide sequence: TGCGCCAGCCGACCCGGGACAGGGGCTTATGGCTACACCTTC. It is translated as CASRPGTGAYGYTF. Variable domain in full (rest from reference TRBV5-1 and TRBJ1-2): KAGVTQTPRYLIKTRGQQVTLSCSPISGHRSVSWYQQTPGQGLQFLFEYFSETQRNKGNFPGRFSGRQFSNSRSEMNVSTLELGDSALYLCASRPGTGAYGYTFGSGTRLTVV.

The genes are TRBV7-6 and TRBJ1-1; a weak D match, TRBD1 (5 bases). The CDR3 extends over 14 amino acids. Looked up from germline, CDR1 is SGHVS and CDR2 is FNYEAQ. Trimming removed 5 bases at V and 5 bases at J, with 15 bases between. The DNA for the CDR3 is TGTGCCAGCAGCAGGGGTCGGGGTTGGACTGAAGCTTTCTTT. Translation gives CASSRGRGWTEAFF.

As to this clone: Other DNA sequences of this sample code for an identical CDR3. This chain uses TRBV7-9 with TRBJ1-1, with D possibly matching TRBD1 (6 bases). Germline V gives CDR1 SEHNR, CDR2 FQNEAQ (reference sequence). This CDR3 spans 13 amino acids. V gave up 5 bases and J gave up 1 base, with 8 bases separating them. The CDR3 DNA sequence: TGTGCCAGCAGCCTGGGACAGAACACTGAAGCTTTCTTT. This sequence encodes CASSLGQNTEAFF.

The J gene is TRBJ2-1, the V gene TRBV27, with a possible D match to TRBD1 (6 bases). Germline CDR1 MNHEY, CDR2 SMNVEV (reference sequence). The CDR3 is made up of 14 amino acids. V was clipped by 6 bases and J by 8 bases, with 17 bases between them. CDR3 region: CASSEGRGFDEQFF. The DNA for the CDR3 is TGTGCCAGCAGCGAGGGCAGGGGATTCGATGAGCAGTTCTTC.

This clone has only one observation. The rearrangement uses TRBV5-8 and TRBJ1-6, with 8 bases that match TRBD1. Germline CDR1 reads SGHTS; CDR2 reads YDEGEE. V lost 9 bases, J lost 7 bases, and 3 bases stayed unmatched. This CDR3 contains 12 residues. As DNA, the CDR3 is TGTGCCACGTACAGGGGGAATTCACCCCTCCACTTT. Translation: CATYRGNSPLHF. Drawing the rest from reference TRBV5-8 and TRBJ1-6, the complete variable domain is EAGVTQSPTHLIKTRGQQATLRCSPISGHTSVYWYQQALGLGLQFLLWYDEGEERNRGNFPPRFSGRQFPNYSSELNVNALELEDSALYLCATYRGNSPLHFGNGTRLTVT.